This paragraph reports one T cell receptor beta chain. No antigen is known for it. The data originate from a study of T cell responses to AZD1222 COVID-19 vaccine. Study-wide results and limits: Elevations in Spike-specific TCR breadth and depth followed administration of two AZD1222 doses. Scientists sampled the repertoires only once the peak T cell response had passed. Among the donors, most were white British and more were female, and clonal diversity was possibly underestimated. Nearly half of spike-specific TCRs reportedly target unmutated variant regions.

Sequencing was performed with immunoSEQ multiplex PCR; in TCRdb, only in-frame clones are kept and a portion is missing. The table has 150,000 to 200,000 clones, 90% seen once; the top ten hold about 1.4%. This clonotype originated in an adult in good health. The sequencing used peripheral blood, collected on day 0 of AZD1222 vaccination.

CDR3 sequence reads: CASSPRTGPNEKLFF. DNA of the CDR3: TGCGCCAGCAGCCCCCGGACAGGGCCTAATGAAAAACTGTTTTTT. This rearrangement joins TRBV4-1 to TRBJ1-4; 8 bases agree with TRBD1. Germline CDR1 reads MGHRA; CDR2 reads YSYEKL. This CDR3 is 15 amino acids long. V was clipped by 4 bases and J by 3 bases; unmatched bases: 4.